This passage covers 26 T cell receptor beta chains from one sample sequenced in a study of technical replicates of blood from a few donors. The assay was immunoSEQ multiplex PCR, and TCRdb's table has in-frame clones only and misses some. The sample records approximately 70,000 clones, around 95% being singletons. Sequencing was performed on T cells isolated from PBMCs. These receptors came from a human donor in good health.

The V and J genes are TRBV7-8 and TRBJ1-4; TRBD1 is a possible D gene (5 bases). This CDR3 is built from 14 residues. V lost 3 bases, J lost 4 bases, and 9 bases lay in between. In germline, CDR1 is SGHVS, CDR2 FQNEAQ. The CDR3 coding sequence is TGTGCCAGCAGCTTCCGACAGAGTAATGAAAAACTGTTTTTT. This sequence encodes CASSFRQSNEKLFF.

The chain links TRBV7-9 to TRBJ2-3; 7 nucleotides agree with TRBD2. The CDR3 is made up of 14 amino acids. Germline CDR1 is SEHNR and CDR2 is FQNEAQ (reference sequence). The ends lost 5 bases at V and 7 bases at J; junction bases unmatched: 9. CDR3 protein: CASSHSGLVYTQYF. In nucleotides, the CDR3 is TGTGCCAGCAGCCATTCCGGACTAGTATATACGCAGTATTTT.

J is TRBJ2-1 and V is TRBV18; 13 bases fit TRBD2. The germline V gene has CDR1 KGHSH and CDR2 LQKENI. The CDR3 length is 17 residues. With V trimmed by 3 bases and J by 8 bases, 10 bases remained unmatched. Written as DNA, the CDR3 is TGTGCCAGCTCACCCGGGACTAGCGGGATTATTCCTGATGAGCAGTTCTTC. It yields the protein CASSPGTSGIIPDEQFF.

CDR3 DNA: TGTGCCAGCAGCGTGGACAGCCCGAGGTCCTACGAGCAGTACTTC. Residues: CASSVDSPRSYEQYF. J is TRBJ2-7 and V is TRBV11-3; a possible D gene is TRBD1 (6 bases). Germline assignment: CDR1 SGHNT and CDR2 YENEEA. The CDR3 is made up of 15 amino acids. Deletions cut 5 bases from V and 1 base from J, with 15 bases between.

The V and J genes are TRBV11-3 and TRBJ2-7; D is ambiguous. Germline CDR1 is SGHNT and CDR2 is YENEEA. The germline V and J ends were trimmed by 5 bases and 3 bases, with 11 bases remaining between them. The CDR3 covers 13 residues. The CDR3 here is CASSITVLYEQYF. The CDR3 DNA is TGTGCCAGCAGCATTACAGTTCTCTACGAGCAGTACTTC.

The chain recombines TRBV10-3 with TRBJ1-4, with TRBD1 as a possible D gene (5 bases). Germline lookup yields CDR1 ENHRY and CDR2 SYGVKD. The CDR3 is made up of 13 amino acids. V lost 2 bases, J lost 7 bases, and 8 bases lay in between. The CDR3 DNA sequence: TGTGCCATCAGTGAGGCTAGGGGTGAAAAACTGTTTTTT. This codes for CAISEARGEKLFF.

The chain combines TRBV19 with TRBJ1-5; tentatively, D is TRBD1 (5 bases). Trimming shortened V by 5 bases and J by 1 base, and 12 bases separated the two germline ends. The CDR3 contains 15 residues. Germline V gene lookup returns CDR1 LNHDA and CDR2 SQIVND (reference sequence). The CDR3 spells CASSPRGGSNQPQHF. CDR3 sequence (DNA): TGTGCCAGTAGTCCTCGGGGGGGGAGCAATCAGCCCCAGCATTTT.

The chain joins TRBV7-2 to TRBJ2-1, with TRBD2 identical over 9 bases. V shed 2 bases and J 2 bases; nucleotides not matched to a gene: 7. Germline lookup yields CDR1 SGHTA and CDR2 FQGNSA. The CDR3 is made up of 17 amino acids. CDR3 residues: CASSLYSSGRTYNEQFF. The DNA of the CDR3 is TGTGCCAGCAGCTTATACAGTAGCGGGAGAACCTACAATGAGCAGTTCTTC.

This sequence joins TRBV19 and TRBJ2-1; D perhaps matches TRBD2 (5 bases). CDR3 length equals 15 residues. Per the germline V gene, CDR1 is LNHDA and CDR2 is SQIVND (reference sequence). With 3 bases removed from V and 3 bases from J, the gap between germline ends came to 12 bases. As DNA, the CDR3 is TGTGCCAGTAGTATGCCGGGGTTTGGCTACAATGAGCAGTTCTTC. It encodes CASSMPGFGYNEQFF.

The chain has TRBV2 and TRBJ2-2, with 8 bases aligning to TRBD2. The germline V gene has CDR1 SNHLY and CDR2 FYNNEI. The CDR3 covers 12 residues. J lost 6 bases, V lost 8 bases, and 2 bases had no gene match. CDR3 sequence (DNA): TGTGCCAGCGCCGGGAGGGCCGGGGAGCTGTTTTTT. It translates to CASAGRAGELFF.

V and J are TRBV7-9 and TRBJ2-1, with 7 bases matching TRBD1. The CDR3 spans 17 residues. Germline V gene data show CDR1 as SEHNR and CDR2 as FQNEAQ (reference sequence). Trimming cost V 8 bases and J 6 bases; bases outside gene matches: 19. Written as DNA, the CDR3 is TGTGCCAGCTCCGGGACAGTTAGCGTCGGTTCCCTCAATGAGCAGTTCTTC. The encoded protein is CASSGTVSVGSLNEQFF.

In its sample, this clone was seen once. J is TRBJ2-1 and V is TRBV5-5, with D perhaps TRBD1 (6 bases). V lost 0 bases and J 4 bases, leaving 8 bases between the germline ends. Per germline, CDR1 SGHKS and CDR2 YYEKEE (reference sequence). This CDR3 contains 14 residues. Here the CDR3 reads CASSLGQAYNEQFF. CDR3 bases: TGTGCCAGCAGCTTGGGACAGGCTTACAATGAGCAGTTCTTC.

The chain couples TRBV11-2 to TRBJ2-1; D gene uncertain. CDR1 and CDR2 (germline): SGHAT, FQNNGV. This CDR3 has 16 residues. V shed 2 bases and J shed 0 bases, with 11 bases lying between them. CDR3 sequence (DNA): TGTGCCAGCAGCTTACACGACTTTAGCTCCTACAATGAGCAGTTCTTC. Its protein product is CASSLHDFSSYNEQFF.

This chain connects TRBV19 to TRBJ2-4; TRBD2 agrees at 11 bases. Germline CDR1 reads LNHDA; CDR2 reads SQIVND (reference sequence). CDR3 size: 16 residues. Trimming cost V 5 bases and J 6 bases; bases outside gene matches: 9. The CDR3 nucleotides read TGTGCCAGTAGTGGCCGACTAGCGGGAAGTGTAAACATTCAGTACTTC. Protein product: CASSGRLAGSVNIQYF.

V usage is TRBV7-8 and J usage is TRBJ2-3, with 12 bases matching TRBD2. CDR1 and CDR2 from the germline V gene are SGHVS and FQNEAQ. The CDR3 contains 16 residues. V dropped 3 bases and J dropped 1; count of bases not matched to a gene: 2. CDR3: CASSFGLAGRTDTQYF. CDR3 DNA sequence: TGTGCCAGCAGCTTCGGACTAGCGGGACGCACAGATACGCAGTATTTT.

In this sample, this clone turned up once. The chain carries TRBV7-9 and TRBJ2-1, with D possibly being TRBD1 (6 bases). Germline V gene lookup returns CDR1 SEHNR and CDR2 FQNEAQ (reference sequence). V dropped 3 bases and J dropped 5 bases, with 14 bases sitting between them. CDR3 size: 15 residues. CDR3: CASSLRLGTHNEQFF. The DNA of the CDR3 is TGTGCCAGCAGCTTGCGTCTTGGGACACACAATGAGCAGTTCTTC.

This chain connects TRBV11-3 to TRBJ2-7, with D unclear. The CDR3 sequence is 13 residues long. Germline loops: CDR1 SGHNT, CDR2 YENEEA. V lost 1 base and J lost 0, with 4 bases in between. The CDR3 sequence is CASSLGGSYEQYF. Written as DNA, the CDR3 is TGTGCCAGCAGCTTAGGCGGCTCCTACGAGCAGTACTTC. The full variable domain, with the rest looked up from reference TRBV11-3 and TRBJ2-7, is EAGVVQSPRYKIIEKKQPVAFWCNPISGHNTLYWYLQNLGQGPELLIRYENEEAVDDSQLPKDRFSAERLKGVDSTLKIQPAELGDSAVYLCASSLGGSYEQYFGPGTRLTVT.

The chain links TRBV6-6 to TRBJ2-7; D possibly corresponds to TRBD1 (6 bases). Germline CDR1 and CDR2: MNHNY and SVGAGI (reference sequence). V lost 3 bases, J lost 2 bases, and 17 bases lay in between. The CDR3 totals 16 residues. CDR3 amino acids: CASSYSTGPTTYEQYF. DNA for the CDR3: TGTGCCAGCAGTTATTCCACAGGGCCAACCACCTACGAGCAGTACTTC.

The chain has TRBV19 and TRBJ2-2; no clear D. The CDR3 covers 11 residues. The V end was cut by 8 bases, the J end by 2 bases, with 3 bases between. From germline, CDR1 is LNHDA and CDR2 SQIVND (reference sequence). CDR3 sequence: CASLNTGELFF. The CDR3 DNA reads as TGTGCCAGTCTAAACACCGGGGAGCTGTTTTTT.

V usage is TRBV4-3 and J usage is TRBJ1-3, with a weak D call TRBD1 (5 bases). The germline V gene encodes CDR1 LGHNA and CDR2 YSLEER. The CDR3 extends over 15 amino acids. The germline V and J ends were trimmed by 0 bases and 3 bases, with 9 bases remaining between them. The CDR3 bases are TGCGCCAGCAGCCAAGAAGGGGTCGGTGGAAACACCATATATTTT. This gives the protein CASSQEGVGGNTIYF.

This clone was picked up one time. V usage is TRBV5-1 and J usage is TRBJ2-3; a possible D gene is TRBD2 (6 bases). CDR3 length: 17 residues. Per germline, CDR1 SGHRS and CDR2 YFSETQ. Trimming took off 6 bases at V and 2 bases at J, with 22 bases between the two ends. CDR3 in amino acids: CASTPSRGGTLTDTQYF. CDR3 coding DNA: TGCGCCAGCACCCCCTCTAGAGGCGGGACTCTCACAGATACGCAGTATTTT.

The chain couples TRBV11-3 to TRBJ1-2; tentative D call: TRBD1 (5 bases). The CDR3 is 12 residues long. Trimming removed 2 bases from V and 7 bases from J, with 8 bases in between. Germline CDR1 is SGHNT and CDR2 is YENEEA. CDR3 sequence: CASSLSGSGYTF. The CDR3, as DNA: TGTGCCAGCAGCTTATCAGGGTCTGGCTACACCTTC.

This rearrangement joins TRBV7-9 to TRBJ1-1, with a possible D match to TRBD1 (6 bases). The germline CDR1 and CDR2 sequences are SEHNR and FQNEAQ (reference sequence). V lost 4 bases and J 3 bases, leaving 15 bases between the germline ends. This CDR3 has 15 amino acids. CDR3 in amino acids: CASSYVGGGHTEAFF. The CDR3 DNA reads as TGTGCCAGCAGCTACGTAGGGGGGGGGCACACTGAAGCTTTCTTT.

CDR3 in amino acids: CASSLLGIRDKFNQPQHF. As DNA, the CDR3 is TGCGCCAGCAGCTTGTTGGGAATCAGGGACAAGTTCAATCAGCCCCAGCATTTT. V is TRBV5-1 and J is TRBJ1-5; tentative D call: TRBD1 (6 bases). The CDR3 is made up of 18 amino acids. Germline V CDR1 and CDR2: SGHRS, YFSETQ. Trimming took 1 base from V and 3 from J, leaving 20 bases between them.

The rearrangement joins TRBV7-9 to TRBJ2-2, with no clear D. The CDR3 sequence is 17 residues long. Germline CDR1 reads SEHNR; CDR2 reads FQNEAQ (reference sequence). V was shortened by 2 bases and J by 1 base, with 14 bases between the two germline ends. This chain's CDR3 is CASSLFQAVRNTGELFF. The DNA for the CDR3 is TGTGCCAGCAGCTTATTTCAGGCAGTTAGGAACACCGGGGAGCTGTTTTTT.

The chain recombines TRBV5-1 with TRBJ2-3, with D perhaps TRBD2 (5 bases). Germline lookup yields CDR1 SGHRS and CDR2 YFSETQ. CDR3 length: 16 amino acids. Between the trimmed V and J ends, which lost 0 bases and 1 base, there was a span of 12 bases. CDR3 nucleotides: TGCGCCAGCAGCTTGGTTACCGCGGAGGGCACAGATACGCAGTATTTT. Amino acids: CASSLVTAEGTDTQYF.